The entry below gives a single T cell receptor (beta chain) sequence along with its context. This specimen belongs to a study of blood T cell repertoires in COVID-19. Across under 25 US areas, participants ranged in age from about 18 to 100 years. The CDR3 consists of 16 residues. Germline V gives CDR1 MNHEY, CDR2 SVGAGI. J was trimmed by 7 bases and V by 0 bases; bases with no gene match: 11. Here immunoSEQ multiplex PCR was the method, and the copy in TCRdb shows in-frame clones only, minus some. The sample lists fewer than 250,000 clones, approximately 86% occurring once. This TCR was sampled from a woman between 50 and 59 years old with acute COVID-19. Sequencing was carried out using PBMCs or T cells enriched from blood (not recorded which). The chain recombines TRBV6-5 with TRBJ2-7; 8 nucleotides line up with TRBD2. The CDR3 is CASSYSRTGGPREQYF. Written as DNA, the CDR3 is TGTGCCAGCAGTTACTCGAGGACGGGAGGGCCCCGGGAGCAGTACTTC.